This T cell receptor (beta chain) was obtained from a study of somatic mutations in cytotoxic T cells in rheumatoid arthritis. Study results and limitations: Patients with rheumatoid arthritis, but not healthy controls, had CD8+ clonality that increased with age.

In the original analysis: When patient CD8+ clones larger than 1% were compared with published virus-specific TCRB sequences, few matched. TCRdb's copy holds only in-frame clones and misses some; the assay was immunoSEQ multiplex PCR. V, J and clone size derive from that table, while D and trimming were established from the DNA sequence. The table lists 8,900 or so clones, more than 65% of them singletons, with 30% to 45% in the top ten. Points on this clone: Its antigen is as yet unknown.

Germline CDR1 LNHNV, CDR2 YYDKDF (reference sequence). The CDR3 has 18 amino acids. V was clipped by 0 bases and J by 9 bases, with 21 bases between them. This TCR was recovered from an adult with rheumatoid arthritis. Sequenced material: CD8+ T cells sorted from blood. J is TRBJ1-6 and V is TRBV15, with D uncertain. CDR3 DNA sequence: TGTGCCACCAGCAGAGATCCTTCTTCGCCCCGGACTGGTTCACCCCTCCACTTT. It is translated as CATSRDPSSPRTGSPLHF.